These T cell receptor beta chains were read from a single sample in a study of OX40 agonist ivuxolimab in advanced cancers. Assay: immunoSEQ multiplex PCR; the TCRdb copy retains only in-frame clones and omits some. The sample holds about 89,000 clones, more than 70% seen once. The sample in question was CD4+ or CD8+ T cells sorted from blood, obtained in a trial of the OX40 agonist ivuxolimab. Receptors were obtained from an adult with an advanced solid tumor such as melanoma, head and neck, liver or kidney cancer. CDR3s include the opening cysteine and the closing phenylalanine or tryptophan. The D gene is left open where the match is weak. Clone size is not always given. Where it is, it says once, few, many or a class for expanded clones.

clone size: once
V gene: TRBV9
J gene: TRBJ2-6
D gene: -
CDR3 protein: CASSPIDTRWPGSGANVLTF

clone size: once
V gene: TRBV7-2
J gene: TRBJ2-3
D gene: -
CDR3 protein: CASSSLADTQYF

clone size: -
V gene: TRBV6-1
J gene: TRBJ2-5
D gene: -
CDR3 protein: CASSERTAKETQYF

clone size: -
V gene: TRBV6-1
J gene: TRBJ1-2
D gene: TRBD1
CDR3 protein: CASSGGTVNYGYTF

clone size: -
V gene: TRBV19
J gene: TRBJ1-1
D gene: TRBD1
CDR3 protein: CASKPTGAANTEAFF

clone size: once
V gene: TRBV14
J gene: TRBJ1-2
D gene: -
CDR3 protein: CASSQATSYGYTF

clone size: once
V gene: TRBV6-6
J gene: TRBJ2-3
D gene: -
CDR3 protein: CASSYARASTDTQYF

clone size: -
V gene: TRBV19
J gene: TRBJ2-2
D gene: -
CDR3 protein: CASSTPTRQVRTGELFF

clone size: -
V gene: TRBV5-4
J gene: TRBJ2-7
D gene: TRBD2
CDR3 protein: CASSRSGGADEQYF

clone size: once
V gene: TRBV7-9
J gene: TRBJ1-1
D gene: -
CDR3 protein: CASSLVVFEAFF

clone size: -
V gene: TRBV5-1
J gene: TRBJ1-3
D gene: -
CDR3 protein: CASSLVGVSRGNTIYF

clone size: -
V gene: TRBV11-2
J gene: TRBJ1-6
D gene: TRBD1
CDR3 protein: CASSGSGTGGKSPLHF

clone size: -
V gene: TRBV6-5
J gene: TRBJ1-1
D gene: -
CDR3 protein: CATEQNTEAFF

clone size: -
V gene: TRBV7-8
J gene: TRBJ2-2
D gene: TRBD2
CDR3 protein: CASSPRTSGGPNTGELFF

clone size: -
V gene: TRBV27
J gene: TRBJ1-2
D gene: TRBD1
CDR3 protein: CASSEAGTGTLYGYTF

clone size: -
V gene: TRBV30
J gene: TRBJ1-2
D gene: -
CDR3 protein: CAWSVPALANYGYTF

clone size: -
V gene: TRBV18
J gene: TRBJ1-2
D gene: TRBD1
CDR3 protein: CASSPGLGQGGGYTF

clone size: -
V gene: TRBV7-9
J gene: TRBJ1-5
D gene: -
CDR3 protein: CASSLVGAVGYSNQPQHF

clone size: -
V gene: TRBV5-1
J gene: TRBJ2-7
D gene: TRBD1
CDR3 protein: CASSLVLGQSSYEQYF

clone size: -
V gene: TRBV4-1
J gene: TRBJ2-6
D gene: -
CDR3 protein: CASSRAVSSLPGANVLTF

clone size: -
V gene: TRBV5-1
J gene: TRBJ2-2
D gene: TRBD2
CDR3 protein: CASSPSRGGANTGELFF

clone size: once
V gene: TRBV19
J gene: TRBJ1-2
D gene: -
CDR3 protein: CASSIPAGANYGYTF

clone size: -
V gene: TRBV27
J gene: TRBJ2-1
D gene: TRBD2
CDR3 protein: CASSLREVAGANEQFF

clone size: -
V gene: TRBV19
J gene: TRBJ1-1
D gene: -
CDR3 protein: CASSIRGQRGSNTEAFF

clone size: -
V gene: TRBV7-8
J gene: TRBJ2-7
D gene: -
CDR3 protein: CASSSGGTAYEQYF

clone size: -
V gene: TRBV19
J gene: TRBJ2-1
D gene: TRBD1
CDR3 protein: CASSGAGGFVNEQFF

clone size: -
V gene: TRBV2
J gene: TRBJ2-2
D gene: -
CDR3 protein: CASSGPGGVELFF

clone size: -
V gene: TRBV7-2
J gene: TRBJ1-4
D gene: TRBD1
CDR3 protein: CASSLRPPQGSEKLFF

clone size: -
V gene: TRBV5-6
J gene: TRBJ1-3
D gene: -
CDR3 protein: CASSTRTVSGNTIYF

clone size: -
V gene: TRBV25-1
J gene: TRBJ1-5
D gene: -
CDR3 protein: CASSEQDNQPQHF

clone size: -
V gene: TRBV5-6
J gene: TRBJ1-1
D gene: -
CDR3 protein: CASTRGPQGNTEAFF

clone size: -
V gene: TRBV19
J gene: TRBJ2-2
D gene: -
CDR3 protein: CASSIVSGELFF

clone size: few
V gene: TRBV6-5
J gene: TRBJ1-5
D gene: TRBD1
CDR3 protein: CASSDRANQPQHF

clone size: once
V gene: TRBV7-9
J gene: TRBJ1-6
D gene: -
CDR3 protein: CASSNLGVESPLHF

clone size: few
V gene: TRBV5-4
J gene: TRBJ2-7
D gene: -
CDR3 protein: CASSSSGQPECF

clone size: -
V gene: TRBV29-1
J gene: -
D gene: TRBD1
CDR3 protein: CSVEDRRQGKGYEQYF

clone size: -
V gene: TRBV19
J gene: TRBJ2-7
D gene: -
CDR3 protein: CASSIWPGPQYEQYF

clone size: once
V gene: TRBV5-4
J gene: TRBJ1-1
D gene: -
CDR3 protein: CASSLNLNTEAFF

clone size: -
V gene: TRBV7-2
J gene: TRBJ2-1
D gene: TRBD1
CDR3 protein: CASSRRTGSNEQFF